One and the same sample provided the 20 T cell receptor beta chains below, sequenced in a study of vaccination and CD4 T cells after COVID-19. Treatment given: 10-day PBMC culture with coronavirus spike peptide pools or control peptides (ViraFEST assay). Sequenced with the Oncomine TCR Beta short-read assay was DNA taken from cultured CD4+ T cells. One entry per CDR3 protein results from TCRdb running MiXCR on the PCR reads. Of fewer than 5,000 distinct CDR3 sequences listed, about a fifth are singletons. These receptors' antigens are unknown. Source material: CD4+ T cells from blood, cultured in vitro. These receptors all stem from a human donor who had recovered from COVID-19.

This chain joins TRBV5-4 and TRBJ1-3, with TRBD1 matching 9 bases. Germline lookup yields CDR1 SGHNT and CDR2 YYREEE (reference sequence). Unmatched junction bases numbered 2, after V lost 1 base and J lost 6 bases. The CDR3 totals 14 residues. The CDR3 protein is CASSLRQGENTIYF. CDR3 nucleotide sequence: TGTGCCAGCAGCTTGAGACAGGGGGAAAACACCATATATTTT.

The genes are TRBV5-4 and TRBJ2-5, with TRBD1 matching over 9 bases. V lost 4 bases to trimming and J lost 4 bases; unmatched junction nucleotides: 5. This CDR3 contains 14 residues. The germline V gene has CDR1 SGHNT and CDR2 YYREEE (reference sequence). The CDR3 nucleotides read TGTGCCAGCAGCACAACAGGGGGCCCAGAGACCCAGTACTTC. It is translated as CASSTTGGPETQYF. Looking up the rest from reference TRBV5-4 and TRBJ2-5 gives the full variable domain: ETGVTQSPTHLIKTRGQQVTLRCSSQSGHNTVSWYQQALGQGPQFIFQYYREEENGRGNFPPRFSGLQFPNYSSELNVNALELDDSALYLCASSTTGGPETQYFGPGTRLLVL.

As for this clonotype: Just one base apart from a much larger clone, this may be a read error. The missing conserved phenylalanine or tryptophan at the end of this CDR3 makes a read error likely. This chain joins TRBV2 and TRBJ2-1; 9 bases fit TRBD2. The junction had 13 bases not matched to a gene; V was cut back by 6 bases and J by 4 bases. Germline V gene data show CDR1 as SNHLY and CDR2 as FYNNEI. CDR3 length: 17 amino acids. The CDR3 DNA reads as TGTGCCAGCAGCCCCCTTAGCGGGGGCGACCTTTACAATGAGCAGTTCCTC. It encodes CASSPLSGGDLYNEQFL.

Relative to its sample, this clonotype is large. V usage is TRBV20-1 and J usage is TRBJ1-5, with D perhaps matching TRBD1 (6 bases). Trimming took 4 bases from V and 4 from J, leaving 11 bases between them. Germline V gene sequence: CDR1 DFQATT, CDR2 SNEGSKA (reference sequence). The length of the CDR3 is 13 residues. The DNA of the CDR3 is TGCAGTGCTAAAACAACAGGGAATCAGCCCCAGCATTTT. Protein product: CSAKTTGNQPQHF.

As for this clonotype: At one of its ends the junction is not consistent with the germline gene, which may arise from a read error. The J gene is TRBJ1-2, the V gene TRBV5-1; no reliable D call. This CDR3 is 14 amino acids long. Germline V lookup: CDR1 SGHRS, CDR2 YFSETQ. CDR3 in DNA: TGCTCCAGCAGCTCTCACGGGGTGGGTTCCGGCTACACCTTC. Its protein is CSSSSHGVGSGYTF.

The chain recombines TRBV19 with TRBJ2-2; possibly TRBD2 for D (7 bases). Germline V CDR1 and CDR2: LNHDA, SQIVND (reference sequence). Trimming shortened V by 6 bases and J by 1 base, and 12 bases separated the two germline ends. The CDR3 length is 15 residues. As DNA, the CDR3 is TGTGCCAGTAGCCTTAGGGGGGGGAACACCGGGGAGCTGTTTTTT. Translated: CASSLRGGNTGELFF.

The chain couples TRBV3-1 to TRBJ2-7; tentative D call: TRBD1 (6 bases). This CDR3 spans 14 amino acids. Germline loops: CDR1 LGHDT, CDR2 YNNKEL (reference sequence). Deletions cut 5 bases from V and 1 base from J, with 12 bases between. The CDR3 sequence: CASSGGGGSYEQYF. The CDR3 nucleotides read TGTGCCAGCAGCGGTGGGGGCGGGTCCTACGAGCAGTACTTC.

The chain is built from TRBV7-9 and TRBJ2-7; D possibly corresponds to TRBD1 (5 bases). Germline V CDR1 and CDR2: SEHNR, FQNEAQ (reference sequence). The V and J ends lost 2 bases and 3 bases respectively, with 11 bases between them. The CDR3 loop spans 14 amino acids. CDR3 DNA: TGTGCCAGCAGCTTAATGGGGCCGGACTACGAGCAGTACTTC. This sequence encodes CASSLMGPDYEQYF.

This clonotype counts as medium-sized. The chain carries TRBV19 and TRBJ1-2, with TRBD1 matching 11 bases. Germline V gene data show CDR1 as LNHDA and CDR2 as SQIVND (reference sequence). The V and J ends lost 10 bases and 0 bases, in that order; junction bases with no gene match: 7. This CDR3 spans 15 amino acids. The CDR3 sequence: CATSDRGLSNYGYTF. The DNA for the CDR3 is TGTGCCACCTCGGACAGGGGGCTTTCTAACTATGGCTACACCTTC.

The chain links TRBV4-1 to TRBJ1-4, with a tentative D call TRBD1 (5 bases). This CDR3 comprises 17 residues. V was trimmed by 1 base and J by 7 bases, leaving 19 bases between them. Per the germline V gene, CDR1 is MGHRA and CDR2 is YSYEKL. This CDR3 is CASSQGSGPRAGEKLFF. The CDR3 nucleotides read TGCGCCAGCAGCCAAGGGTCAGGGCCACGGGCGGGTGAAAAACTGTTTTTT.

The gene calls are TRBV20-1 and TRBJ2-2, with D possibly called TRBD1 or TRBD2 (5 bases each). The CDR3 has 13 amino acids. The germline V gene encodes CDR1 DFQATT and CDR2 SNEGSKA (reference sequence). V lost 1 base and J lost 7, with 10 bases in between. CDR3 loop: CSARGGANGELFF. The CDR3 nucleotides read TGCAGTGCTAGAGGAGGGGCGAACGGGGAGCTGTTTTTT.

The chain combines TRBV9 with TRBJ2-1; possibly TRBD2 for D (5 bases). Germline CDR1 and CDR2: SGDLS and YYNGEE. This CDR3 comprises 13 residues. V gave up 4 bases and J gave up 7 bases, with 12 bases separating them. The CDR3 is CASSPRGRNEQFF. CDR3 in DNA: TGTGCCAGCAGCCCCCGGGGAAGGAATGAGCAGTTCTTC.

The CDR3 DNA reads TGTGCCAGCAGCCTCCGGGACTCTAATAATTCACCCCTCCACTTT. It encodes CASSLRDSNNSPLHF. The chain couples TRBV7-6 to TRBJ1-6, with a possible D match to TRBD1 (5 bases). Per germline, CDR1 SGHVS and CDR2 FNYEAQ. Trimming removed 5 bases at V and 5 bases at J, with 13 bases between. This CDR3 is 15 amino acids long.

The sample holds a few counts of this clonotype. CDR3 sequence (DNA): TGTGCCAGCAGCCATCCTGCAGGCGGCTACACCTTC. Its protein is CASSHPAGGYTF. This rearrangement joins TRBV11-2 to TRBJ1-2; D call uncertain. V lost 5 bases and J lost 8, with 12 bases in between. This CDR3 is built from 12 residues. Germline CDR1 and CDR2: SGHAT and FQNNGV.

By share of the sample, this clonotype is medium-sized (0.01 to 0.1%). The CDR3 here is CASSPRFRGEGQPQHF. CDR3 coding DNA: TGTGCCAGTAGTCCCCGATTCCGGGGTGAGGGTCAGCCCCAGCATTTT. This chain links TRBV19 with TRBJ1-5, with D unclear. V lost 5 bases and J 6 bases, leaving 20 bases between the germline ends. Germline V lookup: CDR1 LNHDA, CDR2 SQIVND (reference sequence). CDR3 length: 16 residues.

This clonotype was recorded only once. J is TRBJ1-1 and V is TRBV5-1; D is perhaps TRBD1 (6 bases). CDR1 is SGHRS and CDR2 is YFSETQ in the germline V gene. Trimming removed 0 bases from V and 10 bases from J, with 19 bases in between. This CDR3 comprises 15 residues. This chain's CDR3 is CASSLDSGGQERAFF. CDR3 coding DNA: TGCGCCAGCAGCTTGGACAGTGGGGGGCAGGAGCGAGCTTTCTTT.

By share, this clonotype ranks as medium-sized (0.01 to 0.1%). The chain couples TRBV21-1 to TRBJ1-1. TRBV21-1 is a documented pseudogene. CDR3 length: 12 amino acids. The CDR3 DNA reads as TGTGCCAGCAAGCGGGGGAACACTGAAGCTTTCTTT. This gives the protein CASKRGNTEAFF.

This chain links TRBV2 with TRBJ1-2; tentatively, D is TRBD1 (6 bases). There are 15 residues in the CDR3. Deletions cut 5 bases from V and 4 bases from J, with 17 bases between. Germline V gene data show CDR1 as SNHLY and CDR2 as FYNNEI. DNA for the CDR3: TGTGCCAGCAGTTCCCTCGGACAGCCTGTCTATGGCTACACCTTC. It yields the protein CASSSLGQPVYGYTF.

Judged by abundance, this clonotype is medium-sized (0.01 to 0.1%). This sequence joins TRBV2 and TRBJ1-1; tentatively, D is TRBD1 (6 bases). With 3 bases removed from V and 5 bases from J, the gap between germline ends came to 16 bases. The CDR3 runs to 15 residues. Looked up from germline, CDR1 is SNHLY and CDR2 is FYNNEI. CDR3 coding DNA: TGTGCCAGCAGTGAGACCCCAGGGGCCGGGACTGAAGCTTTCTTT. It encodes CASSETPGAGTEAFF.

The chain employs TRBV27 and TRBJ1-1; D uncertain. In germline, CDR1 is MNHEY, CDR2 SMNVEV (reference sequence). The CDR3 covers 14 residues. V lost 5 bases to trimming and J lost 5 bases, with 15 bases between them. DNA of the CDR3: TGTGCCAGCAGTAGTCTCCCCCTGGGGACTGAAGCTTTCTTT. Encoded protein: CASSSLPLGTEAFF.